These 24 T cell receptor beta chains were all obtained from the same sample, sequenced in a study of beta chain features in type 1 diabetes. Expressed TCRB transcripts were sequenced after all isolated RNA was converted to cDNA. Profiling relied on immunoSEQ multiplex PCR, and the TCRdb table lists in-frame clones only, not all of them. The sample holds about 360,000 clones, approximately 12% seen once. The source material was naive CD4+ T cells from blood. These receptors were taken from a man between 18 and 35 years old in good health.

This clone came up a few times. CDR3: CASSPPGRGADSYNEQFF. DNA of the CDR3: TGTGCCAGCAGCCCGCCAGGGCGCGGGGCCGACTCCTACAATGAGCAGTTCTTC. V is TRBV4-2 and J is TRBJ2-1, with D tentatively TRBD2 (6 bases). Germline V gene lookup returns CDR1 LGHNA and CDR2 YNFKEQ. The V and J ends lost 4 bases and 0 bases respectively, with 19 bases between them. This CDR3 has 18 residues.

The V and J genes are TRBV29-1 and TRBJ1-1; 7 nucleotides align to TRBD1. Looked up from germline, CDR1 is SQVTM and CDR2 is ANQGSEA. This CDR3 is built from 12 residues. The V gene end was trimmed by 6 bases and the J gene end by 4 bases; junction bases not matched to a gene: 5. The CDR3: CSVSTGATEAFF. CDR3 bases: TGCAGCGTCTCAACAGGGGCCACTGAAGCTTTCTTT.

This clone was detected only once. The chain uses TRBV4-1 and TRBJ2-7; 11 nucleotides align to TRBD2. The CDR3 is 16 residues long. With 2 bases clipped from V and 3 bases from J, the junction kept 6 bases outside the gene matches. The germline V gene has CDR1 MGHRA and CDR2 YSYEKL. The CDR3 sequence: CASSQLRLAGNYEQYF. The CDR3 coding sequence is TGCGCCAGCAGCCAACTCCGACTAGCGGGGAACTACGAGCAGTACTTC.

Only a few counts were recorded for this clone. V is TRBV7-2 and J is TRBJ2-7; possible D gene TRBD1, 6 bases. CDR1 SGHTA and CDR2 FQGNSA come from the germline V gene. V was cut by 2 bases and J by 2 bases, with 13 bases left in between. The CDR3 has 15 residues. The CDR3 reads CASSLQQGVTYEQYF. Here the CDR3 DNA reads TGTGCCAGCAGCTTACAACAGGGAGTGACCTACGAGCAGTACTTC.

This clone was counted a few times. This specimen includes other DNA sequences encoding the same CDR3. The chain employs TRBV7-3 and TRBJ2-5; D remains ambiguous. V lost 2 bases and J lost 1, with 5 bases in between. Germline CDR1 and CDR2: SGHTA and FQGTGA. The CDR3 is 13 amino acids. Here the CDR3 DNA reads TGTGCCAGCAGCTTAGGGCCCCAAGAGACCCAGTACTTC. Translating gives CASSLGPQETQYF.

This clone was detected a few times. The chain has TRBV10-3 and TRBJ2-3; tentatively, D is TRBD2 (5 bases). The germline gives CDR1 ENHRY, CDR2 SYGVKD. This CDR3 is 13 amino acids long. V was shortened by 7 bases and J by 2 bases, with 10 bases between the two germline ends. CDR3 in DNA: TGTGCCATCATGAGCGGTGTCACAGATACGCAGTATTTT. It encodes CAIMSGVTDTQYF.

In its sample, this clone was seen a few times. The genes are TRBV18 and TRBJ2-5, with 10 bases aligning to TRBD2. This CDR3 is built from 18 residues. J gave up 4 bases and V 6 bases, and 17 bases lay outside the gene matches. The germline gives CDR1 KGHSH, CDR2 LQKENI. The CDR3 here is CASSPWTSGPKSIETQYF. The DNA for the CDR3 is TGTGCCAGCTCCCCCTGGACTAGCGGTCCTAAATCGATAGAGACCCAGTACTTC.

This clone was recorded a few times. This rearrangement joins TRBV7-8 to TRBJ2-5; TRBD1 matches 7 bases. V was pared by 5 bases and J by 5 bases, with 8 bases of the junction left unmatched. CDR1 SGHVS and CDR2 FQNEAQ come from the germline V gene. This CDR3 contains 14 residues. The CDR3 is CASSMGQLMETQYF. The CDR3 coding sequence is TGTGCCAGCAGCATGGGACAGCTCATGGAGACCCAGTACTTC.

CDR3 sequence (DNA): TGTGCCAGCAGCCAAGATCCCGCAGTTTCGGGGGCCGGGGAGCTGTTTTTT. Translated, it gives CASSQDPAVSGAGELFF. The chain links TRBV4-2 to TRBJ2-2; D is possibly TRBD2 (6 bases). V lost 0 bases and J lost 6, with 17 bases in between. CDR3 size: 17 residues. Germline CDR1 LGHNA, CDR2 YNFKEQ.

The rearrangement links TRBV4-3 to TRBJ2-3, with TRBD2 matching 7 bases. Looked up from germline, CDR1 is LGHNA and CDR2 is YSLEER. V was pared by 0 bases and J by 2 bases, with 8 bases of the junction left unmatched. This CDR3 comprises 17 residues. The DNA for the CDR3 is TGCGCCAGCAGCCAAGACGGTTCGAGCGGGAACACAGATACGCAGTATTTT. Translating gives CASSQDGSSGNTDTQYF.

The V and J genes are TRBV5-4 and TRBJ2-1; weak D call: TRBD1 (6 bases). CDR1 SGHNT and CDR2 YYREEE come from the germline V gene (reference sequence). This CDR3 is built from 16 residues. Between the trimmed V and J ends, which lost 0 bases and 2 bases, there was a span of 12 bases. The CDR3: CASSLAGQQPYNEQFF. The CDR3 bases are TGTGCCAGCAGCTTGGCTGGACAGCAGCCCTACAATGAGCAGTTCTTC.

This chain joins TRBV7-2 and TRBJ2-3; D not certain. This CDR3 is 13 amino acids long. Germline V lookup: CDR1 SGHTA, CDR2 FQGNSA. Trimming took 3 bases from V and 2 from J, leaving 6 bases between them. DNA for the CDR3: TGTGCCAGCAGCTTGCCAGTCACAGATACGCAGTATTTT. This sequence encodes CASSLPVTDTQYF.

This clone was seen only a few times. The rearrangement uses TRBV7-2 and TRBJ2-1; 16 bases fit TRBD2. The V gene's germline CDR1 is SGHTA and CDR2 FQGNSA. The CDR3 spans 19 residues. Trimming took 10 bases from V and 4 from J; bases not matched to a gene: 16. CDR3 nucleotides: TGTGCCACCAAGCCACCGGGACTAGCGGGGGGGCTTATGTACAATGAGCAGTTCTTC. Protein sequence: CATKPPGLAGGLMYNEQFF.

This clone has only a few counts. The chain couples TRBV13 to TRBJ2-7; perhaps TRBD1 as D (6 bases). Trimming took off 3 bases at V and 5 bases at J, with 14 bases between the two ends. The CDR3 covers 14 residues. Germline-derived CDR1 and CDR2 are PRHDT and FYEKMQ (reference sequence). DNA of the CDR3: TGTGCCAGCAGCTTTACAGGGACCCGGGACGAGCAGTACTTC. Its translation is CASSFTGTRDEQYF.

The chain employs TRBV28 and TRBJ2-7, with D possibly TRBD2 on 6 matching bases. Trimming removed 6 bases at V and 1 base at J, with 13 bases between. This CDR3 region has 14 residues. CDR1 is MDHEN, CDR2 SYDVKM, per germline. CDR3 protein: CASRVRDSSYEQYF. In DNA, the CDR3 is TGTGCCAGCAGAGTCCGGGACTCGTCCTACGAGCAGTACTTC.

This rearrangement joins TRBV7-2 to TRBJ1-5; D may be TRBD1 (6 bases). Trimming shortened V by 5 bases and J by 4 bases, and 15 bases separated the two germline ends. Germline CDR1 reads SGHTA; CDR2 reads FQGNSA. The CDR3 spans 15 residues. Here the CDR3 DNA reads TGTGCCAGCAGCCTCCAGGACAGCCGTAATCAGCCCCAGCATTTT. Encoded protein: CASSLQDSRNQPQHF.

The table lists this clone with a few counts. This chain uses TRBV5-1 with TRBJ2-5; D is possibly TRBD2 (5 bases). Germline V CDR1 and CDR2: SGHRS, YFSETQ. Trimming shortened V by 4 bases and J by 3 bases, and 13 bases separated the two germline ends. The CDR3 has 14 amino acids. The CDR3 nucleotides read TGCGCCAGCAGCAAGGCCTGGGGAGAAGAGACCCAGTACTTC. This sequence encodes CASSKAWGEETQYF.

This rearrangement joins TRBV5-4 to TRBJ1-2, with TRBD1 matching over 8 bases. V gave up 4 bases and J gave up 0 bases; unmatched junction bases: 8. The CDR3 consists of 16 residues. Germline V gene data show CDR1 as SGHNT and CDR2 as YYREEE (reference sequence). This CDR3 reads CASSAPGQVSNYGYTF. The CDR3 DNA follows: TGTGCCAGCAGCGCGCCGGGACAGGTGTCTAACTATGGCTACACCTTC.

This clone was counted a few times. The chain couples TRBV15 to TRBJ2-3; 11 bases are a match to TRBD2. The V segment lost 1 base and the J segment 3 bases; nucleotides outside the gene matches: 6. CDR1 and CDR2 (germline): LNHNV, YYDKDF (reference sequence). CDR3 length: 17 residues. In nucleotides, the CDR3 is TGTGCCACCAGCAGAGCCACTAGCGGGAGTGCAACAGATACGCAGTATTTT. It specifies CATSRATSGSATDTQYF.

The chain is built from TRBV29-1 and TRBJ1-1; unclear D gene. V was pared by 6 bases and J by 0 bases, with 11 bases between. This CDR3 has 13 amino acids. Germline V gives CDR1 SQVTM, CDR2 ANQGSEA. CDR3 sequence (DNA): TGCAGCGTCAGAGGGATTATGAACACTGAAGCTTTCTTT. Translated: CSVRGIMNTEAFF.

CDR3 loop: CASSSRTSPNTGELFF. Written as DNA, the CDR3 is TGTGCCAGCAGTTCTAGGACTAGCCCGAACACCGGGGAGCTGTTTTTT. This chain joins TRBV6-5 and TRBJ2-2, with TRBD2 matching 8 bases. This CDR3 comprises 16 residues. The trim removed 4 bases at V and 0 bases at J, leaving 4 bases unmatched. Germline V gives CDR1 MNHEY, CDR2 SVGAGI.

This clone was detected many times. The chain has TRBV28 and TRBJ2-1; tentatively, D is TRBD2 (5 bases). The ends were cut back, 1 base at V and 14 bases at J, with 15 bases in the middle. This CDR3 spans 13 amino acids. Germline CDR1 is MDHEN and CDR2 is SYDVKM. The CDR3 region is CASSLSGTAKEFF. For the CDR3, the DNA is TGTGCCAGCAGTTTATCGGGAACGGCAAAGGAGTTCTTC. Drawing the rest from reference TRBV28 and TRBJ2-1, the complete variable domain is DVKVTQSSRYLVKRTGEKVFLECVQDMDHENMFWYRQDPGLGLRLIYFSYDVKMKEKGDIPEGYSVSREKKERFSLILESASTNQTSMYLCASSLSGTAKEFFGPGTRLTVL.

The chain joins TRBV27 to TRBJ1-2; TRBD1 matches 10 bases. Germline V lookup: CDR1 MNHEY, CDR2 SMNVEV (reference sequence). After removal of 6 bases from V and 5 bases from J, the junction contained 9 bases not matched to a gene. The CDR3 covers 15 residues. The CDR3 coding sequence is TGTGCCAGCAGCTCCCAGGACAGGGGGTTTTATGGCTACACCTTC. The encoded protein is CASSSQDRGFYGYTF.

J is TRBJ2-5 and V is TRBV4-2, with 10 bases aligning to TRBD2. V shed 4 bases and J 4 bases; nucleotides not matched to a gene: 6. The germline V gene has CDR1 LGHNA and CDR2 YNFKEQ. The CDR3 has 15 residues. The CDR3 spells CASSLLAGAPETQYF. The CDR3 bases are TGTGCCAGCAGCCTGCTAGCGGGAGCTCCAGAGACCCAGTACTTC.